This entry lists 23 T cell receptor beta chains sequenced from one sample in a study of blood T cell repertoires in COVID-19. Assay: immunoSEQ multiplex PCR; the TCRdb copy retains only in-frame clones and omits some. The sample lists some 120,000 clones; 84% were seen once. Sequencing was done on a sample of peripheral blood. The source is an older woman with acute or convalescent COVID-19.

This clone was seen only once. This chain connects TRBV5-1 to TRBJ2-2; TRBD2 matches at 14 bases. Per germline, CDR1 SGHRS and CDR2 YFSETQ. CDR3 length: 14 amino acids. Trimming cost V 7 bases and J 5 bases; bases outside gene matches: 1. This CDR3 reads CASGLAGGTGELFF. CDR3 in DNA: TGCGCCAGCGGACTAGCGGGGGGTACCGGGGAGCTGTTTTTT.

This rearrangement joins TRBV5-1 to TRBJ1-1; no clear D. The V end was cut by 0 bases, the J end by 1 base, with 7 bases between. The germline V gene has CDR1 SGHRS and CDR2 YFSETQ. CDR3 length: 14 residues. The CDR3 protein is CASSLAAGNTEAFF. CDR3 DNA sequence: TGCGCCAGCAGCTTGGCCGCGGGGAACACTGAAGCTTTCTTT.

The chain employs TRBV5-5 and TRBJ2-4, with D unresolved. Germline V gene lookup returns CDR1 SGHKS and CDR2 YYEKEE (reference sequence). The CDR3 is made up of 13 amino acids. Deletions cut 4 bases from V and 6 bases from J, with 11 bases between. CDR3 DNA sequence: TGTGCCAGCAGCCTAGGAAACTTAAACATTCAGTACTTC. Its translation is CASSLGNLNIQYF.

V is TRBV4-1 and J is TRBJ2-2, with 8 bases that match TRBD2. V was pared by 3 bases and J by 1 base, with 4 bases of the junction left unmatched. Germline loops: CDR1 MGHRA, CDR2 YSYEKL. This CDR3 region has 16 residues. DNA of the CDR3: TGCGCCAGCAGCCAGCGGGGGGCCCTGAACACCGGGGAGCTGTTTTTT. This sequence encodes CASSQRGALNTGELFF.

This clone was detected only a few times. The chain has TRBV19 and TRBJ1-3; TRBD1 matches at 12 bases. The CDR3 extends over 13 amino acids. After removal of 9 bases from V and 7 bases from J, the junction contained 4 bases not matched to a gene. The germline CDR1 and CDR2 sequences are LNHDA and SQIVND (reference sequence). CDR3 sequence: CASPGQGANTIYF. The CDR3 DNA follows: TGTGCCAGCCCGGGACAGGGGGCGAACACCATATATTTT.

This clone was counted once. J is TRBJ1-4 and V is TRBV5-1, with TRBD1 matching 9 bases. This CDR3 spans 15 amino acids. V was clipped by 0 bases and J by 8 bases; unmatched bases: 5. Germline lookup yields CDR1 SGHRS and CDR2 YFSETQ. In DNA, the CDR3 is TGCGCCAGCAGCTTGGTGGGACAGGGCCCCGAAAAACTGTTTTTT. This translates into CASSLVGQGPEKLFF.

The CDR3, as DNA: TGTGCCAGCTTATCCAACAGGGGGCATGAAGCTTTCTTT. It yields the protein CASLSNRGHEAFF. The genes are TRBV27 and TRBJ1-1; 9 nucleotides match TRBD1. The CDR3 is made up of 13 amino acids. Trimming cost V 8 bases and J 7 bases; bases outside gene matches: 8. Per germline, CDR1 MNHEY and CDR2 SMNVEV (reference sequence).

The rearrangement uses TRBV5-1 and TRBJ1-1, with TRBD1 matching over 9 bases. This CDR3 is 14 amino acids long. J gave up 4 bases and V 4 bases, and 5 bases lay outside the gene matches. Per germline, CDR1 SGHRS and CDR2 YFSETQ. The CDR3 nucleotides are TGCGCCAGCAGCCGACAGGGGGGCGGCACTGAAGCTTTCTTT. This translates into CASSRQGGGTEAFF.

This chain uses TRBV24-1 with TRBJ1-2, with TRBD1 as a possible D gene (5 bases). Trimming pared 3 bases from V and 5 bases from J, leaving 12 bases between. The germline CDR1 and CDR2 sequences are KGHDR and SFDVKD. The CDR3 extends over 14 amino acids. The CDR3 DNA reads TGTGCCACCAGTGATCAGGGACTCCTTTATGGCTACACCTTC. Protein sequence: CATSDQGLLYGYTF.

This rearrangement joins TRBV9 to TRBJ2-1, with a weak D call TRBD2 (6 bases). The germline CDR1 and CDR2 sequences are SGDLS and YYNGEE. The CDR3 extends over 15 amino acids. V was shortened by 4 bases and J by 6 bases, with 17 bases between the two germline ends. For the CDR3, the DNA is TGTGCCAGCAGCTTGGACCGGGACTCGCTCAATGAGCAGTTCTTC. This sequence encodes CASSLDRDSLNEQFF.

The V and J genes are TRBV7-9 and TRBJ2-6, with D unresolved. CDR1 and CDR2 from the germline V gene are SEHNR and FQNEAQ (reference sequence). Between the trimmed V and J ends, which lost 1 base and 2 bases, there was a span of 12 bases. There are 17 residues in the CDR3. This CDR3 reads CASSLDSRSTGANVLTF. Written as DNA, the CDR3 is TGTGCCAGCAGCTTAGATTCTCGGTCCACTGGGGCCAACGTCCTGACTTTC. The full variable domain, its missing parts supplied by reference TRBV7-9 and TRBJ2-6, is DTGVSQNPRHKITKRGQNVTFRCDPISEHNRLYWYRQTLGQGPEFLTYFQNEAQLEKSRLLSDRFSAERPKGSFSTLEIQRTEQGDSAMYLCASSLDSRSTGANVLTFGAGSRLTVL.

This chain connects TRBV11-3 to TRBJ2-3; the D gene is possibly TRBD2 (5 bases). The germline V gene encodes CDR1 SGHNT and CDR2 YENEEA. V gave up 4 bases and J gave up 0 bases, with 11 bases separating them. The CDR3 contains 15 residues. The CDR3 loop is CASSSGLQSTDTQYF. CDR3 DNA sequence: TGTGCCAGCAGCTCCGGACTCCAAAGCACAGATACGCAGTATTTT.

The V call is TRBV6-5, the J call TRBJ1-2; TRBD1 agrees at 8 bases. The germline gives CDR1 MNHEY, CDR2 SVGAGI. The CDR3 length is 15 residues. The ends lost 5 bases at V and 2 bases at J; junction bases unmatched: 7. This CDR3 is CASSRETGVNYGYTF. In DNA form, the CDR3 reads TGTGCCAGCAGTCGGGAGACAGGGGTGAACTATGGCTACACCTTC.

The V call is TRBV24-1, the J call TRBJ1-2; D may be TRBD1 (5 bases). The CDR3 length is 12 residues. CDR1 KGHDR and CDR2 SFDVKD come from the germline V gene. Trimming cost V 1 base and J 6 bases, with 5 bases left between them. CDR3 sequence (DNA): TGTGCCACCAGTGATTTACAGGATGGCTACACCTTC. This encodes CATSDLQDGYTF.

The J gene is TRBJ1-2, the V gene TRBV19; 7 nucleotides align to TRBD1. The CDR3 runs 18 residues. Germline loops: CDR1 LNHDA, CDR2 SQIVND (reference sequence). The trim removed 5 bases at V and 3 bases at J, leaving 18 bases unmatched. CDR3 DNA sequence: TGTGCCAGTAGTCCTTGGGACAGCCCAGGGCGCAAGTACTATGGCTACACCTTC. This sequence encodes CASSPWDSPGRKYYGYTF.

The chain joins TRBV25-1 to TRBJ2-2, with 7 positions matching TRBD1. The CDR3 runs to 13 residues. CDR1 MGHDK and CDR2 SYGVNS come from the germline V gene. J gave up 7 bases and V 7 bases, and 6 bases lay outside the gene matches. CDR3 coding DNA: TGTGCCAGCAACCTATACAGGGGCGGGGAGCTGTTTTTT. This codes for CASNLYRGGELFF.

A single count supports this clone. The DNA for the CDR3 is TGTGCCAGCAGCTCCGCCCCGGGTCGCAATCAGCCCCAGCATTTT. This gives the protein CASSSAPGRNQPQHF. This chain uses TRBV7-6 with TRBJ1-5; D is ambiguous. V was pared by 4 bases and J by 2 bases, with 12 bases between. The CDR3 totals 15 residues. The V gene's germline CDR1 is SGHVS and CDR2 FNYEAQ.

The chain links TRBV19 to TRBJ1-5; D is possibly TRBD1 (5 bases). The CDR3 runs to 12 residues. The germline V gene has CDR1 LNHDA and CDR2 SQIVND (reference sequence). V lost 3 bases, J lost 9 bases, and 9 bases lay in between. In DNA, the CDR3 is TGTGCCAGTAGTATGGGGCGTCGGCCCCAGCATTTT. Its protein product is CASSMGRRPQHF. Supplemented by reference TRBV19 and TRBJ1-5, the full variable domain reads DGGITQSPKYLFRKEGQNVTLSCEQNLNHDAMYWYRQDPGQGLRLIYYSQIVNDFQKGDIAEGYSVSREKKESFPLTVTSAQKNPTAFYLCASSMGRRPQHFGDGTRLSIL.

This clone was seen a few times. This sequence joins TRBV20-1 and TRBJ1-4, with D unclear. The V gene lost 6 bases and the J gene lost 8 bases, with 7 bases spanning the gap. Germline lookup yields CDR1 DFQATT and CDR2 SNEGSKA (reference sequence). The CDR3 consists of 10 residues. This CDR3 reads CSAHREKLFF. CDR3 coding DNA: TGCAGTGCCCATCGGGAAAAACTGTTTTTT.

The V and J genes are TRBV30 and TRBJ1-5; D call uncertain. The CDR3 covers 16 residues. Per germline, CDR1 GTSNPN and CDR2 SVGIG (reference sequence). Deletions cut 0 bases from V and 10 bases from J, with 22 bases between. The DNA for the CDR3 is TGTGCCTGGAGTGTGGCCCCCCCCTCCGGGAACATCCCCCAGCATTTT. Protein: CAWSVAPPSGNIPQHF.

The V call is TRBV3-1 (or the pseudogene TRBV3-2), the J call TRBJ2-3; TRBD2 aligns across 11 bases. This CDR3 comprises 15 residues. V shed 4 bases, J shed 1 base, and the junction held 1 base outside the gene matches. Germline-derived CDR1 and CDR2 are LGHDT and YNNKEL (reference sequence). CDR3 residues: CASSLSGGGTDTQYF. CDR3 nucleotides: TGTGCCAGCAGCCTTAGCGGGGGGGGCACAGATACGCAGTATTTT.

V usage is TRBV2 and J usage is TRBJ1-1, with 10 bases lining up with TRBD1. The CDR3 sequence is 15 residues long. V was pared by 2 bases and J by 8 bases, with 8 bases of the junction left unmatched. CDR1 is SNHLY and CDR2 is FYNNEI in the germline V gene. Written as DNA, the CDR3 is TGTGCCAGCAGTGAACCGAAGGGACAGGGGCTGGAAGCTTTCTTT. Residues: CASSEPKGQGLEAFF.

The chain combines TRBV27 with TRBJ1-5; D ambiguous. Germline-derived CDR1 and CDR2 are MNHEY and SMNVEV (reference sequence). This CDR3 is 12 amino acids long. Trimming took off 3 bases at V and 4 bases at J, with 4 bases between the two ends. The CDR3 region is CASSFINQPQHF. The CDR3 DNA is TGTGCCAGCAGTTTTATAAATCAGCCCCAGCATTTT.